The next 11 T cell receptor beta chains were all read from a single sample in a study of blood T cell repertoires in COVID-19. The data were produced by immunoSEQ multiplex PCR, yet TCRdb's version contains in-frame clones alone and is incomplete. The sample has more than 40,000 clones, more than 75% seen once. Sequenced material: peripheral blood. The source of these receptors is a man in his fifties or sixties with active or convalescent COVID-19.

The chain is built from TRBV2 and TRBJ1-5; D remains unclear. The V end was cut by 4 bases, the J end by 4 bases, with 8 bases between. CDR1 SNHLY and CDR2 FYNNEI come from the germline V gene. The CDR3 extends over 13 amino acids. This chain's CDR3 is CASSATENQPQHF. CDR3 DNA: TGTGCCAGCAGTGCGACTGAGAATCAGCCCCAGCATTTT. The entire variable domain, with the rest obtained from reference TRBV2 and TRBJ1-5, is as follows: EPEVTQTPSHQVTQMGQEVILRCVPISNHLYFYWYRQILGQKVEFLVSFYNNEISEKSEIFDDQFSVERPDGSNFTLKIRSTKLEDSAMYFCASSATENQPQHFGDGTRLSIL.

The rearrangement joins TRBV20-1 to TRBJ2-1; no reliable D call. The ends were cut back, 3 bases at V and 0 bases at J, with 9 bases in the middle. Per the germline V gene, CDR1 is DFQATT and CDR2 is SNEGSKA (reference sequence). The CDR3 contains 14 residues. CDR3 in amino acids: CSASRRSSYNEQFF. CDR3 DNA sequence: TGCAGTGCTAGTAGACGGAGCTCCTACAATGAGCAGTTCTTC.

The chain joins TRBV4-3 to TRBJ2-2, with 7 bases identical to TRBD1. Germline V gene lookup returns CDR1 LGHNA and CDR2 YSLEER. The junction had 3 bases not matched to a gene; V was cut back by 2 bases and J by 6 bases. The CDR3 is made up of 14 amino acids. CDR3 nucleotide sequence: TGCGCCAGCAGCCAACTTACAGGGGCCGGGGAGCTGTTTTTT. It is translated as CASSQLTGAGELFF.

V gene TRBV4-1 combines with J gene TRBJ2-5, with a weak D call TRBD1 (7 bases). The CDR3 is made up of 18 amino acids. The V gene's germline CDR1 is MGHRA and CDR2 YSYEKL. Trimming left V 1 base short and J 5 bases short, with 23 bases between. CDR3 nucleotides: TGCGCCAGCAGCCAAGGGAGTTGGGGGGACAGTGGAGGGGAGACCCAGTACTTC. Translating gives CASSQGSWGDSGGETQYF.

V is TRBV5-6 and J is TRBJ2-2; D unresolved. CDR3 length: 13 amino acids. Germline V gene lookup returns CDR1 SGHDT and CDR2 YYEEEE. Between the trimmed V and J ends, which lost 3 bases and 3 bases, there was a span of 6 bases. This CDR3 reads CASSYTYTGELFF. DNA of the CDR3: TGTGCCAGCAGCTACACGTACACCGGGGAGCTGTTTTTT.

This clone showed up just a few times. The chain combines TRBV3-1 (or the pseudogene TRBV3-2) with TRBJ2-7; TRBD1 agrees at 7 bases. V shed 1 base and J 9 bases; nucleotides not matched to a gene: 12. The CDR3 covers 15 residues. Germline assignment: CDR1 LGHDT and CDR2 YNNKEL (reference sequence). CDR3 sequence reads: CASSQGGQWKGRQYF. In DNA, the CDR3 is TGTGCCAGCAGCCAAGGGGGACAGTGGAAAGGTCGGCAGTACTTC.

Regarding this clone: Other DNA sequences of this sample code for an identical CDR3. The chain employs TRBV13 and TRBJ2-4, with D maybe TRBD2 (6 bases). The CDR3 has 16 residues. V dropped 5 bases and J dropped 0 bases, with 14 bases sitting between them. Germline values: CDR1 PRHDT, CDR2 FYEKMQ (reference sequence). This chain's CDR3 is CASSLGGALAKNIQYF. The CDR3 DNA is TGTGCCAGCAGCCTCGGGGGTGCCTTAGCCAAAAACATTCAGTACTTC. The entire variable domain, with the rest obtained from reference TRBV13 and TRBJ2-4, is as follows: AAGVIQSPRHLIKEKRETATLKCYPIPRHDTVYWYQQGPGQDPQFLISFYEKMQSDKGSIPDRFSAQQFSDYHSELNMSSLELGDSALYFCASSLGGALAKNIQYFGAGTRLSVL.

The chain uses TRBV3-1 (or the pseudogene TRBV3-2) and TRBJ1-5; D remains ambiguous. The CDR3 spans 14 residues. CDR1 LGHDT and CDR2 YNNKEL come from the germline V gene (reference sequence). V was clipped by 5 bases and J by 0 bases, with 8 bases between them. CDR3 in amino acids: CASSRHDSNQPQHF. The CDR3 DNA follows: TGTGCCAGCAGCAGACACGATAGCAATCAGCCCCAGCATTTT.

The rearrangement links TRBV5-1 to TRBJ1-1; the match to TRBD1 covers 7 bases. The CDR3 consists of 14 residues. V shed 2 bases, J shed 1 base, and the junction held 2 bases outside the gene matches. From germline, CDR1 is SGHRS and CDR2 YFSETQ. The CDR3 loop reads CASSLQGSNTEAFF. CDR3 DNA sequence: TGCGCCAGCAGCTTACAGGGGTCGAACACTGAAGCTTTCTTT.

The chain combines TRBV7-2 with TRBJ2-5, with unresolved D. The CDR3 is 12 residues long. V was trimmed by 5 bases and J by 0 bases, leaving 4 bases between them. CDR1 SGHTA and CDR2 FQGNSA come from the germline V gene. The CDR3 region is CASSRDQETQYF. The CDR3 DNA is TGTGCCAGCAGCCGGGACCAAGAGACCCAGTACTTC. The full variable domain, rest sourced from reference TRBV7-2 and TRBJ2-5, is GAGVSQSPSNKVTEKGKDVELRCDPISGHTALYWYRQSLGQGLEFLIYFQGNSAPDKSGLPSDRFSAERTGGSVSTLTIQRTQQEDSAVYLCASSRDQETQYFGPGTRLLVL.

The rearrangement links TRBV14 to TRBJ1-6, with a tentative D call TRBD1 (5 bases). This CDR3 comprises 17 residues. Germline CDR1 reads SGHDN; CDR2 reads FVKESK. V lost 0 bases to trimming and J lost 4 bases, with 13 bases between them. The CDR3 here is CASSQERGTAYNSPLHF. The CDR3 nucleotides are TGTGCCAGCAGCCAAGAAAGGGGAACAGCATATAATTCACCCCTCCACTTT.